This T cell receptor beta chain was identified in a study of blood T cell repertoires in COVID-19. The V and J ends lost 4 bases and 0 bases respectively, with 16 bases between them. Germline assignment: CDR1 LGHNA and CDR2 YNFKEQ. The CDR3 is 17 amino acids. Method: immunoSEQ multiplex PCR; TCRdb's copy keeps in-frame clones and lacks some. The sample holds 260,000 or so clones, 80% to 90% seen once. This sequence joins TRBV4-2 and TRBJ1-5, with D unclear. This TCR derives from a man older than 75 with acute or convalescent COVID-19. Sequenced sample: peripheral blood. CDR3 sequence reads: CASSRGSQGISNQPQHF. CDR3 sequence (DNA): TGTGCCAGCAGCCGCGGGTCCCAAGGGATTAGCAATCAGCCCCAGCATTTT.